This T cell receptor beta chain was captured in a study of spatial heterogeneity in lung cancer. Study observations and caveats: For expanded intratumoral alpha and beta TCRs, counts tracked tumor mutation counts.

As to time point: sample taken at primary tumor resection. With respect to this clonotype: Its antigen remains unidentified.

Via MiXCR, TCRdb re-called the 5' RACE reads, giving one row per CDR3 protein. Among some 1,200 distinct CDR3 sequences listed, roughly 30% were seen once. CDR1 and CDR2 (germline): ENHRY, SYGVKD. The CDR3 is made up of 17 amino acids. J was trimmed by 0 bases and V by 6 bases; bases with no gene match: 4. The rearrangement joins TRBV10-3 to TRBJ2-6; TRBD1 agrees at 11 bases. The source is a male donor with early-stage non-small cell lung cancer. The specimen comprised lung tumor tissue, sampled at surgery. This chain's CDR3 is CAISPGTGGSGANVLTF. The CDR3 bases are TGTGCCATCAGCCCCGGGACAGGGGGCTCTGGGGCCAACGTCCTGACTTTC.